The T cell receptor (beta chain) described here comes from a study of technical replicates of blood from several donors. Measured with immunoSEQ multiplex PCR; TCRdb has only the in-frame clones, and not every one. Here the sample spans more than 90,000 clones, 85% to 95% being singletons. The CDR3 extends over 18 amino acids. Germline CDR1 MGHRA, CDR2 YSYEKL. The V and J ends lost 2 bases and 0 bases respectively, with 17 bases between them. This chain links TRBV4-1 with TRBJ2-4, with D tentatively TRBD2 (7 bases). The sequenced material came from T cells isolated from PBMCs. The sequence was obtained from a human donor in good health. This CDR3 reads CASSQSGAGAPAKNIQYF. The CDR3, as DNA: TGCGCCAGCAGCCAATCCGGGGCGGGGGCGCCAGCCAAAAACATTCAGTACTTC.